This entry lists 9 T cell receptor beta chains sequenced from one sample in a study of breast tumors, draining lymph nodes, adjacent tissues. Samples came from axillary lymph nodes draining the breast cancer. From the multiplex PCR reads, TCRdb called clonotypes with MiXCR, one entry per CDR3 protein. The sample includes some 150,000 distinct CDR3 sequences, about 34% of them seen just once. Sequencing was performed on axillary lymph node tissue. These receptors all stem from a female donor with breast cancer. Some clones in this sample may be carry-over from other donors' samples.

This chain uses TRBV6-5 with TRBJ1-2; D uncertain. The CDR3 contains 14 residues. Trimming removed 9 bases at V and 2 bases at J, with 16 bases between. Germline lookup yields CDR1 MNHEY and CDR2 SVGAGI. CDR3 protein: CASGKGDLNYGYTF. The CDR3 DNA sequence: TGTGCCAGTGGGAAGGGAGACCTGAACTATGGCTACACCTTC.

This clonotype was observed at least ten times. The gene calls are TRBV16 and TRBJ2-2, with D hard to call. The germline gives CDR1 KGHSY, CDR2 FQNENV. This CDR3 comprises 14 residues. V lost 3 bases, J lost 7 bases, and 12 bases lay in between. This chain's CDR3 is CASSHRRPGGELFF. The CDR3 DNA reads TGTGCCAGCAGCCATCGCAGGCCCGGCGGGGAGCTGTTTTTT.

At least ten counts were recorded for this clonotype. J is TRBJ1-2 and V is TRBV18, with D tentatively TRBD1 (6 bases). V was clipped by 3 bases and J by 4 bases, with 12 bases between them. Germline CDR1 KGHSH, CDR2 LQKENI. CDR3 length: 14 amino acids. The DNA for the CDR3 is TGTGCCAGCTCACCCCAAGGGGGGGTCTATGGCTACACCTTC. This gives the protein CASSPQGGVYGYTF.

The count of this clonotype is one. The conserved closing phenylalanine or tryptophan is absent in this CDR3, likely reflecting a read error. Written as DNA, the CDR3 is TGTGCCAGCAGCCAAGTTGTTCGACAGGGGGCCTTTTACGAGCAGTACCTC. Amino acids: CASSQVVRQGAFYEQYL. The chain is built from TRBV3-1 and TRBJ2-7; 10 nucleotides match TRBD1. This CDR3 has 17 amino acids. Per the germline V gene, CDR1 is LGHDT and CDR2 is YNNKEL (reference sequence). The V and J ends lost 1 base and 4 bases, in that order; junction bases with no gene match: 10.

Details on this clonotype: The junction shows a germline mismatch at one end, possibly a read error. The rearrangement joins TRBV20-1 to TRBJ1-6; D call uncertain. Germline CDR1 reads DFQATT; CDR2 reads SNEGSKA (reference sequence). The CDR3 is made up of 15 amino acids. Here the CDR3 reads CSAGGGGSYNSPLRF. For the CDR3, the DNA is TGCAGTGCTGGAGGTGGCGGTTCCTATAATTCACCCCTCCGCTTT.

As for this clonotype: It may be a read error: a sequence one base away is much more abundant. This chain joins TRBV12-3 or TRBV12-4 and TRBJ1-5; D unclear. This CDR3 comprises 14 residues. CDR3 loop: CAGSLGFGDQPQHF. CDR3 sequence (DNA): TGTGCCGGCAGTTTAGGTTTCGGGGATCAGCCCCAGCATTTT.

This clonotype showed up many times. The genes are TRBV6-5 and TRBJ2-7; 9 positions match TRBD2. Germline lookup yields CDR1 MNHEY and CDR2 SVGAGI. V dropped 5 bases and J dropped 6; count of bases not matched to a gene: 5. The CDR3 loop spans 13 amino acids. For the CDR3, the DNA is TGTGCCAGCAGTCCGGGACTAGCTCCCGAGCAGTACTTC. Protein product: CASSPGLAPEQYF.

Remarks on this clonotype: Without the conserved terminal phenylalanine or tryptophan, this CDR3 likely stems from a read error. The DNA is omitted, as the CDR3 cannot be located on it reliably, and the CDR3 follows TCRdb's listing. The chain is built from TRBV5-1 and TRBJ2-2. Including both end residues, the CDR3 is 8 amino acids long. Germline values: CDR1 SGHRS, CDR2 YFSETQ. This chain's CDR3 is CASSLAGN.

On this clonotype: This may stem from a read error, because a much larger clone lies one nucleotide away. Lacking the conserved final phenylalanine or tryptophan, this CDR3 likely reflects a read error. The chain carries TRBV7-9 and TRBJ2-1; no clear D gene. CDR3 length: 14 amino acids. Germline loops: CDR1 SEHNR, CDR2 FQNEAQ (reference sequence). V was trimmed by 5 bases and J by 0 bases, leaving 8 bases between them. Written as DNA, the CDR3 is TGTGCCAGCAGCCCCACGCGCTCCTACAATGAGCAGTTCCTC. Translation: CASSPTRSYNEQFL.